Listed below are T cell receptor beta chains from one sample, sequenced in a study of blood T cells in healthy people across ages. TCRdb redid the calling of the 5' RACE reads with MiXCR, one entry per CDR3 protein. The sample has some 860,000 distinct CDR3 sequences; 56% are singletons. The sequenced sample consisted of blood. These receptors were collected from a man aged 35-49 years in good health. Each CDR3 is given with its conserved first and last residue. D genes are given only for firm matches. Clone size is given for some rows only: seen once, a few or many times, or a class if the clone is expanded.

V gene: TRBV20-1; J gene: TRBJ2-1; clone size: -; D gene: -; CDR3 DNA: TGCAGTGCTAATGGCCAGATGGGACGTTCGGATGAGCAGTTCTTC; CDR3 protein: CSANGQMGRSDEQFF
V gene: TRBV12-3/TRBV12-4; J gene: TRBJ2-7; clone size: many; D gene: -; CDR3 DNA: TGTGCCAGCAGTTTGCGACAGGTCCAGTACTTC; CDR3 protein: CASSLRQVQYF
V gene: TRBV11-3; J gene: TRBJ1-2; clone size: -; D gene: TRBD1; CDR3 DNA: TGTGCCAGCAGCAAAGACAGGGGATATGGCTACACCTTC; CDR3 protein: CASSKDRGYGYTF
V gene: TRBV29-1; J gene: TRBJ2-7; clone size: -; D gene: TRBD2; CDR3 DNA: TGCAGCGTTACAGCGGGGGTGAGCTCCTACAAGCAGTACTTC; CDR3 protein: CSVTAGVSSYKQYF
V gene: TRBV29-1; J gene: TRBJ2-3; clone size: few; D gene: -; CDR3 DNA: TGCAGCGCCCGCAGGGATCCGTCTAGCACAGATACGCAGTATTTT; CDR3 protein: CSARRDPSSTDTQYF
V gene: TRBV6-1; J gene: TRBJ2-5; clone size: -; D gene: -; CDR3 DNA: TGTGCCAGCAGTGGACTCGGGAGGACCCAGTACTTC; CDR3 protein: CASSGLGRTQYF
V gene: TRBV9; J gene: TRBJ2-1; clone size: -; D gene: TRBD2; CDR3 DNA: TGTGCCAGCAGCGTCAGCCCGACTAGCGGGATATACAATGAGCAGTTCTTC; CDR3 protein: CASSVSPTSGIYNEQFF
V gene: TRBV6-2/TRBV6-3; J gene: TRBJ2-5; clone size: -; D gene: -; CDR3 DNA: TGTGCCAGCAGCCAGGAGTGGGGCAGATCTCAAGAGACCCAGTACTTC; CDR3 protein: CASSQEWGRSQETQYF
V gene: TRBV7-2; J gene: TRBJ2-3; clone size: few; D gene: -; CDR3 DNA: TGTGCCAGCAGCTACCGGGCGTTAGGGGCAGATACGCAGTATTTT; CDR3 protein: CASSYRALGADTQYF
V gene: TRBV6-4; J gene: TRBJ2-5; clone size: -; D gene: -; CDR3 DNA: TGTGCCAGCAGTGTCGAGTCCGAGGCGACCCAGTACTTC; CDR3 protein: CASSVESEATQYF
V gene: TRBV3-1; J gene: TRBJ1-1; clone size: few; D gene: TRBD1; CDR3 DNA: TGTGCCAGCACCCTGACAGGGGGCGTCACTGAAGCTTTCTTT; CDR3 protein: CASTLTGGVTEAFF
V gene: TRBV20-1; J gene: TRBJ1-2; clone size: -; D gene: TRBD1; CDR3 DNA: TGCAGTGCTAGGAGGACAGGGCATGGCTACACCTTC; CDR3 protein: CSARRTGHGYTF
V gene: TRBV9; J gene: TRBJ2-4; clone size: -; D gene: -; CDR3 DNA: TGTGCCAGCAGCCTTAAAAGAAGACTAGCCAAAAACATTCAGTACTTC; CDR3 protein: CASSLKRRLAKNIQYF
V gene: TRBV20-1; J gene: TRBJ2-2; clone size: -; D gene: TRBD2; CDR3 DNA: TGCAGTGCTCCTAGCGGGGGAAGCACCGGGGAGCTGTTTTTT; CDR3 protein: CSAPSGGSTGELFF
V gene: TRBV20-1; J gene: TRBJ2-7; clone size: -; D gene: TRBD2; CDR3 DNA: TGCAGTGCCGCACCGAGCGGGACCCACTACGAGCAGTACTTC; CDR3 protein: CSAAPSGTHYEQYF
V gene: TRBV12-3/TRBV12-4; J gene: TRBJ1-5; clone size: once; D gene: -; CDR3 DNA: TGTGCCAGCAGGTGGGAGGGCGATCAGCCCCAGCATTTT; CDR3 protein: CASRWEGDQPQHF
V gene: TRBV10-3; J gene: TRBJ2-7; clone size: once; D gene: TRBD1; CDR3 DNA: TGTGCCATCAAGGGGGACAGTTATTACGAGCAGTACTTC; CDR3 protein: CAIKGDSYYEQYF
V gene: TRBV6-5; J gene: TRBJ2-5; clone size: -; D gene: -; CDR3 DNA: TGTGCCAGCAGTTACGTTGGGGAGACCCAGTACTTC; CDR3 protein: CASSYVGETQYF
V gene: TRBV20-1; J gene: TRBJ1-2; clone size: -; D gene: -; CDR3 DNA: TGCGTTACCGAGGAAACGGGGTATGGCTACACCTTC; CDR3 protein: CVTEETGYGYTF
V gene: TRBV9; J gene: TRBJ2-3; clone size: -; D gene: -; CDR3 DNA: TGTGCCAGCAGCCCTCGACTGACTAGCACAGATACGCAGTATTTT; CDR3 protein: CASSPRLTSTDTQYF
V gene: TRBV29-1; J gene: TRBJ2-5; clone size: few; D gene: TRBD2; CDR3 DNA: TGCAGCGTGTACTCTCCCGGACTAGCTGCCAATGAGCAGTACTTC; CDR3 protein: CSVYSPGLAANEQYF
V gene: TRBV18; J gene: TRBJ2-7; clone size: few; D gene: TRBD1; CDR3 DNA: TGTGCCAGCTCAACGACAGGGGGCTACGAGCAGTACTTC; CDR3 protein: CASSTTGGYEQYF
V gene: TRBV11-2; J gene: TRBJ2-5; clone size: -; D gene: -; CDR3 DNA: TGTGCCAGCAGCTTAGAAATCAGGGAGACCCAGTACTTC; CDR3 protein: CASSLEIRETQYF
V gene: TRBV6-2/TRBV6-3; J gene: TRBJ2-7; clone size: -; D gene: TRBD2; CDR3 DNA: TGTGCCACCGATGATGGAGGGAGGGCCGAGCAGTACTTC; CDR3 protein: CATDDGGRAEQYF
V gene: TRBV18; J gene: TRBJ2-1; clone size: -; D gene: TRBD2; CDR3 DNA: TGTGCCAGCTCCGAGCAAGGGACTAGATACAATGAGCAGTTCTTC; CDR3 protein: CASSEQGTRYNEQFF
V gene: TRBV24-1; J gene: TRBJ2-3; clone size: -; D gene: -; CDR3 DNA: TGTGCCACCAGGGGGGAACCAGATACGCAGTATTTT; CDR3 protein: CATRGEPDTQYF
V gene: TRBV5-1; J gene: TRBJ1-6; clone size: few; D gene: TRBD1; CDR3 DNA: TGCGCCAGCAGCATGGGGACAGACTATAATTCACCCCTCCACTTT; CDR3 protein: CASSMGTDYNSPLHF
V gene: TRBV20-1; J gene: TRBJ2-1; clone size: few; D gene: -; CDR3 DNA: TGCAGTGCTAGTGGGAGAGATGAGCAGTTCTTC; CDR3 protein: CSASGRDEQFF
V gene: TRBV6-5; J gene: TRBJ1-2; clone size: once; D gene: -; CDR3 DNA: TGTGCCAGCAGTGGAGACCTGGACACCCACTATGGCCACACCTTC; CDR3 protein: CASSGDLDTHYGHTF
V gene: TRBV7-2; J gene: TRBJ2-1; clone size: few; D gene: -; CDR3 DNA: TGTGCCAGCAGCTCTAATTCAGGCTGGTCCTACAATGAGCAGTTCTTC; CDR3 protein: CASSSNSGWSYNEQFF
V gene: TRBV7-9; J gene: TRBJ2-7; clone size: few; D gene: -; CDR3 DNA: TGTGCCAGCAGCTTAGCCGTCTCGGGAGCCTCCTACGAGCAGTACTTC; CDR3 protein: CASSLAVSGASYEQYF
V gene: TRBV12-3/TRBV12-4; J gene: TRBJ2-3; clone size: -; D gene: -; CDR3 DNA: TGTGCCAGCAGTTTAATCGTGAATACGCAGTATTTT; CDR3 protein: CASSLIVNTQYF
V gene: TRBV5-6; J gene: TRBJ2-7; clone size: -; D gene: TRBD1; CDR3 DNA: TGTGCCAGCAGCTTGTGGGACAGGGAGTTCTCCTACGAGCAGTACTTC; CDR3 protein: CASSLWDREFSYEQYF
V gene: TRBV29-1; J gene: TRBJ2-7; clone size: few; D gene: -; CDR3 DNA: TGCAGCGTTGGCGGGACTGTCTACGAGCAGTACTTC; CDR3 protein: CSVGGTVYEQYF
V gene: TRBV29-1; J gene: TRBJ2-1; clone size: -; D gene: TRBD2; CDR3 DNA: TGCAGCGCCCGCGAAACCTTAAGCGGGAGACGGTCTGGCGAGCAGTTCTTC; CDR3 protein: CSARETLSGRRSGEQFF
V gene: TRBV6-5; J gene: TRBJ2-3; clone size: -; D gene: -; CDR3 DNA: TGTGCCAGCAGTTACTGGGGGGGCCGGACAGATACGCAGTATTTT; CDR3 protein: CASSYWGGRTDTQYF
V gene: TRBV9; J gene: TRBJ2-5; clone size: -; D gene: TRBD2; CDR3 DNA: TGTGCCAGCAGCGATGGGACTAGCGGGGGAGAGACCCAGTACTTC; CDR3 protein: CASSDGTSGGETQYF
V gene: TRBV20-1; J gene: TRBJ2-1; clone size: -; D gene: TRBD1; CDR3 DNA: TGCAGTGCTATAAGTGTTGCTCGACAGGGGGGCGTGCAGTTCTTC; CDR3 protein: CSAISVARQGGVQFF
V gene: TRBV7-9; J gene: TRBJ2-5; clone size: few; D gene: TRBD2; CDR3 DNA: TGTGCCAGCAGCCCGGGACTAGCGGGATCAGAGACCCAGTACTTC; CDR3 protein: CASSPGLAGSETQYF
V gene: TRBV9; J gene: TRBJ2-5; clone size: few; D gene: -; CDR3 DNA: TGTGCCAGCAGCGTAGGTTGGGGGATGGCCCAGTACTTC; CDR3 protein: CASSVGWGMAQYF
V gene: TRBV3-1; J gene: TRBJ1-1; clone size: -; D gene: -; CDR3 DNA: TGTGCCAGCAGCCAACTCCCGGCTGAAGCTTTCTTT; CDR3 protein: CASSQLPAEAFF
V gene: TRBV29-1; J gene: TRBJ1-1; clone size: -; D gene: -; CDR3 DNA: TGCAGCGTTGAAGATCCGGGGGATTTGGCTTTCTTT; CDR3 protein: CSVEDPGDLAFF
V gene: TRBV7-2; J gene: TRBJ1-1; clone size: -; D gene: -; CDR3 DNA: TGTGCCAGCAGCTCTCAGGGAGTAGAAGCTTTCTTT; CDR3 protein: CASSSQGVEAFF
V gene: TRBV5-5; J gene: TRBJ2-7; clone size: -; D gene: TRBD1; CDR3 DNA: TGTGCCAGCAGCTTGACCATAGGACAGGGAAACGAACAGTACTTC; CDR3 protein: CASSLTIGQGNEQYF
V gene: TRBV6-2/TRBV6-3; J gene: TRBJ2-3; clone size: -; D gene: -; CDR3 DNA: TGTGCCAGCAACGACCGTATCGGACCAAACACAGATACGCAGTATTTT; CDR3 protein: CASNDRIGPNTDTQYF
V gene: TRBV12-3/TRBV12-4; J gene: TRBJ1-2; clone size: few; D gene: -; CDR3 DNA: TGTGCCAGCAGTAACAGAAACAACTATGGCTACACCTTC; CDR3 protein: CASSNRNNYGYTF
V gene: TRBV7-9; J gene: TRBJ2-3; clone size: -; D gene: -; CDR3 DNA: TGTGCCAGCAGCTTAAGTGGCCGCAGGGGCGGCACAGATACGCAGTATTTT; CDR3 protein: CASSLSGRRGGTDTQYF
V gene: TRBV4-2; J gene: TRBJ2-1; clone size: few; D gene: -; CDR3 DNA: TGTGCCAGCAGCCAAGATCAGGGGGGGCGGTCCTACAATGAGCAGTTCTTC; CDR3 protein: CASSQDQGGRSYNEQFF
V gene: TRBV30; J gene: TRBJ2-3; clone size: -; D gene: TRBD1; CDR3 DNA: TGTGCCTGGAAGACAGGGGGCGGAGGTACGCAGTATTTT; CDR3 protein: CAWKTGGGGTQYF
V gene: TRBV7-2; J gene: TRBJ1-2; clone size: -; D gene: -; CDR3 DNA: TGTGCCAGCAGCTTAATTCATCTGGGCTACACCTTC; CDR3 protein: CASSLIHLGYTF
V gene: TRBV4-1; J gene: TRBJ2-5; clone size: -; D gene: TRBD2; CDR3 DNA: TGCGCCAGCAGCCCCGGGACTAGGGGGGGGGAGACCCAGTACTTC; CDR3 protein: CASSPGTRGGETQYF
V gene: TRBV15; J gene: TRBJ1-1; clone size: -; D gene: -; CDR3 DNA: TGTGCCACCAGCAGACAAATGAACACTGAAGCTTTCTTT; CDR3 protein: CATSRQMNTEAFF
V gene: TRBV4-3; J gene: TRBJ2-5; clone size: few; D gene: -; CDR3 DNA: TGCGCCAGCAGCCAAGATCCCAGGCAAGAGACCCAGTACTTC; CDR3 protein: CASSQDPRQETQYF
V gene: TRBV27; J gene: TRBJ2-3; clone size: few; D gene: -; CDR3 DNA: TGTGCCAGCAGTTTACGGCAGGGTAGTAGCACAGATACGCAGTATTTT; CDR3 protein: CASSLRQGSSTDTQYF
V gene: TRBV7-6; J gene: TRBJ2-4; clone size: -; D gene: TRBD2; CDR3 DNA: TGTGCCAGCAGCCGAAGCGGGAGGGCCTTTGAGCAGTACTTC; CDR3 protein: CASSRSGRAFEQYF
V gene: TRBV9; J gene: TRBJ1-2; clone size: -; D gene: TRBD1; CDR3 DNA: TGTGCCAGCACCGTAGGGACAGAGTCCAACTATGGCTACACCTTC; CDR3 protein: CASTVGTESNYGYTF
V gene: TRBV24-1; J gene: TRBJ2-5; clone size: -; D gene: -; CDR3 DNA: TGTGCCACCAGTGATTCTACAGGGAATGTGAGAGAGACCCAGTACTTC; CDR3 protein: CATSDSTGNVRETQYF
V gene: TRBV25-1; J gene: TRBJ1-2; clone size: -; D gene: TRBD1; CDR3 DNA: TGTGCCAGCAGACCTGCAGGGGGCGTTGGCTATGGCTACACCTTC; CDR3 protein: CASRPAGGVGYGYTF
V gene: TRBV9; J gene: TRBJ2-5; clone size: once; D gene: TRBD2; CDR3 DNA: TGTGCCAGCGGCGTAGCGAGCGGGAGTGAAAATGAGCAGTACTTC; CDR3 protein: CASGVASGSENEQYF
V gene: TRBV7-2; J gene: TRBJ1-1; clone size: -; D gene: -; CDR3 DNA: TGTGCCAGCAGCCCCAACAGGGTGGGGGCCCCTGAAGCTTTCTTT; CDR3 protein: CASSPNRVGAPEAFF